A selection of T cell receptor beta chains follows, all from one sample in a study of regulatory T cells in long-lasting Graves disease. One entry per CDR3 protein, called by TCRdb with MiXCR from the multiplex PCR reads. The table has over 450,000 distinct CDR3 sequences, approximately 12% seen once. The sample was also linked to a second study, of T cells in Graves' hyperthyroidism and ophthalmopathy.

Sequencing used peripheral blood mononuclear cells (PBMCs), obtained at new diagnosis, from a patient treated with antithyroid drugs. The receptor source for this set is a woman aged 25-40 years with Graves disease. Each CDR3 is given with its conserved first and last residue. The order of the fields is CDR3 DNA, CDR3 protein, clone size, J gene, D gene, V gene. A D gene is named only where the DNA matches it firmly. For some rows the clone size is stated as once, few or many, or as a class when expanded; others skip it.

CDR3 DNA: TGTGCCAGCAGCATCCGGGACACAACCATTTCTAATGAAAAACTGTTTTTT
CDR3 protein: CASSIRDTTISNEKLFF
clone size: many
J gene: TRBJ1-4
D gene: -
V gene: TRBV13

CDR3 DNA: TGTGCCAGCAGCGAGAGAGGGGTCCTGGAGACCCAGTACTTC
CDR3 protein: CASSERGVLETQYF
clone size: many
J gene: TRBJ2-5
D gene: -
V gene: TRBV9

CDR3 DNA: TGTGCCAGCAGCCAAGATCAGCAGGGACACACGACGCAGCCCCAGCATTTT
CDR3 protein: CASSQDQQGHTTQPQHF
clone size: many
J gene: TRBJ1-5
D gene: -
V gene: TRBV4-2

CDR3 DNA: TGTGCCAGCAGTTTAGCTTCTAGCGGGGAGCTGTTTTTT
CDR3 protein: CASSLASSGELFF
clone size: -
J gene: TRBJ2-2
D gene: -
V gene: TRBV12-3/TRBV12-4

CDR3 DNA: TGTGCCAGTACTGGGGCGGGAGCCAATCGTAATGGCAATGGGCAGTTCTTC
CDR3 protein: CASTGAGANRNGNGQFF
clone size: -
J gene: TRBJ2-1
D gene: TRBD2
V gene: TRBV19

CDR3 DNA: TGTGCCAGCAGCTCCTCCGGGAGATCTAATGAAAAACTGTTTTTT
CDR3 protein: CASSSSGRSNEKLFF
clone size: -
J gene: TRBJ1-4
D gene: -
V gene: TRBV7-2

CDR3 DNA: TGTGCCAGCAGCACGACAGGGACAACCTACGAGCAGTACTTC
CDR3 protein: CASSTTGTTYEQYF
clone size: many
J gene: TRBJ2-7
D gene: TRBD1
V gene: TRBV6-1

CDR3 DNA: TGTGCCACCAGTGATATCCTCGGACAGGGGCAAGAGACCCAGTACTTC
CDR3 protein: CATSDILGQGQETQYF
clone size: many
J gene: TRBJ2-5
D gene: TRBD1
V gene: TRBV24-1

CDR3 DNA: TGTGCCAGCAGTGAAAGAGGGCAGGGGAGGGATGAGCAGTTCTTC
CDR3 protein: CASSERGQGRDEQFF
clone size: many
J gene: TRBJ2-1
D gene: -
V gene: TRBV2

CDR3 DNA: TGTGCCAGCAGCCCTGAGGGGGGGCGCACAGATACGCAGTATTTT
CDR3 protein: CASSPEGGRTDTQYF
clone size: many
J gene: TRBJ2-3
D gene: -
V gene: TRBV5-4

CDR3 DNA: TGTGCCAGCAGCCCAACCCTCGGACTAGCGGGAATGGAGACCCAGTACTTC
CDR3 protein: CASSPTLGLAGMETQYF
clone size: many
J gene: TRBJ2-5
D gene: TRBD2
V gene: TRBV6-1

CDR3 DNA: TGTGCCAGCAGCACCTCTTCGGGAGGGATCGAAAATGAAAAACTGTTTTTT
CDR3 protein: CASSTSSGGIENEKLFF
clone size: few
J gene: TRBJ1-4
D gene: -
V gene: TRBV9

CDR3 DNA: TGCAGCGTTCGCTGGGACAGAGAATATGGCTACACCTTC
CDR3 protein: CSVRWDREYGYTF
clone size: -
J gene: TRBJ1-2
D gene: TRBD1
V gene: TRBV29-1

CDR3 DNA: TGTGCCAGTAGTCCTCATAGCGGGAGCTCCTACAATGAGCAGTTCTTC
CDR3 protein: CASSPHSGSSYNEQFF
clone size: many
J gene: TRBJ2-1
D gene: TRBD2
V gene: TRBV19

CDR3 DNA: TGCAGTGCTAGATCCCAATCCGTGGCGGTAGAGCAGTTCTTC
CDR3 protein: CSARSQSVAVEQFF
clone size: -
J gene: TRBJ2-1
D gene: -
V gene: TRBV20-1

CDR3 DNA: TGTGCCAGCAGCTCCACATCAAACGGACTAGCGGGATTCTTCGAGCAGTACTTC
CDR3 protein: CASSSTSNGLAGFFEQYF
clone size: few
J gene: TRBJ2-7
D gene: TRBD2
V gene: TRBV7-2

CDR3 DNA: TGTGCCAGCAGCTTAAGCGGGAGGGTCGCCTACGAGCAGTACTTC
CDR3 protein: CASSLSGRVAYEQYF
clone size: many
J gene: TRBJ2-7
D gene: TRBD2
V gene: TRBV11-1

CDR3 DNA: TGTGCCAGCTCAACGAGAAGGGGGGCGGCTAATGAAAAACTGTTTTTT
CDR3 protein: CASSTRRGAANEKLFF
clone size: few
J gene: TRBJ1-4
D gene: -
V gene: TRBV18

CDR3 DNA: TGCAGTGCTAGCCCGCAGGGGGCTAACTATGGCTACACCTTC
CDR3 protein: CSASPQGANYGYTF
clone size: many
J gene: TRBJ1-2
D gene: TRBD1
V gene: TRBV20-1

CDR3 DNA: TGTGCCAGCAATAGGGACAGGGGGCGAGGAACGTACTTCTTT
CDR3 protein: CASNRDRGRGTYFF
clone size: few
J gene: TRBJ1-1
D gene: TRBD1
V gene: TRBV28